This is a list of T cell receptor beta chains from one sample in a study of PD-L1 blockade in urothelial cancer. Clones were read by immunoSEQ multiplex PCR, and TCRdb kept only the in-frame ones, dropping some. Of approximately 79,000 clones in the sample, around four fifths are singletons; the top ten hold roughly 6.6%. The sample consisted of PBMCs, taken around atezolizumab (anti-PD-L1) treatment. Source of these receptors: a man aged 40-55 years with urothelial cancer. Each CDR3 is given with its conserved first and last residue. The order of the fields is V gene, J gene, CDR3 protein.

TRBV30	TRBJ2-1	CALGREWINEQFF
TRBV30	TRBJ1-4	CAWATGVDEKLFF
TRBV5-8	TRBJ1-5	CASIRLSGNQPQHF
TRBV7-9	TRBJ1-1	CASSSATGFWNTEAFF
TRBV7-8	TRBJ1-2	CASSLNRQVNYGYTF
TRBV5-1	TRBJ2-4	CASSFGRGLLNIQYF
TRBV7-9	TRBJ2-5	CASSSAQGLAGAETQYF
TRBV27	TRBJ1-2	CASSLTMSGGNGYTF
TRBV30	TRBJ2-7	CAWSVGGGGAPYEQYF
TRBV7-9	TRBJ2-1	CASSLLGTGGVHNEQFF
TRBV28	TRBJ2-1	CASSRTGENNEQFF
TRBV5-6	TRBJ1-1	CASSLGTLNTEAFF